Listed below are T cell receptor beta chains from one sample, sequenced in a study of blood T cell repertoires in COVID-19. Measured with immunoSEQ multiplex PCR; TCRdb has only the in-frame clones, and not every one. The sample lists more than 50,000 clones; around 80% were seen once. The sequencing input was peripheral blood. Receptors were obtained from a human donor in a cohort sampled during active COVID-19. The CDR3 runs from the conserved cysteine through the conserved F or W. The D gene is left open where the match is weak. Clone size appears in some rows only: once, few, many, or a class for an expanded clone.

CDR3aa: CASSQGAGGPYF
CDR3nt: TGTGCCAGCAGCCAAGGAGCGGGAGGGCCGTACTTC
abundance: medium-sized
v_gene: TRBV4-2
j_gene: TRBJ2-7
d_gene: TRBD2

CDR3aa: CAWRSRGRSPEQYF
CDR3nt: TGTGCCTGGAGGTCCAGGGGGCGCAGTCCCGAGCAGTACTTC
abundance: -
v_gene: TRBV30
j_gene: TRBJ2-7
d_gene: TRBD1

CDR3aa: CASSPHLTGEETQYF
CDR3nt: TGTGCCAGCAGCCCACATCTCACAGGGGAGGAGACCCAGTACTTC
abundance: -
v_gene: TRBV9
j_gene: TRBJ2-5
d_gene: TRBD1

CDR3aa: CASSSSGTGVIYGYTF
CDR3nt: TGTGCCAGCAGTTCATCCGGGACAGGGGTGATCTATGGCTACACCTTC
abundance: few
v_gene: TRBV27
j_gene: TRBJ1-2
d_gene: TRBD1

CDR3aa: CASSAPAGAGTEQYF
CDR3nt: TGTGCCAGCAGCGCCCCAGCGGGAGCTGGAACCGAGCAGTACTTC
abundance: -
v_gene: TRBV6-5
j_gene: TRBJ2-7
d_gene: TRBD2

CDR3aa: CASIRQALGPQHF
CDR3nt: TGCGCCAGCATAAGACAGGCGCTTGGGCCCCAGCATTTT
abundance: once
v_gene: TRBV10-1
j_gene: TRBJ1-5
d_gene: -

CDR3aa: CASSVDVAGIYNEQFF
CDR3nt: TGTGCCAGCAGCGTAGACGTAGCGGGAATCTACAATGAGCAGTTCTTC
abundance: -
v_gene: TRBV9
j_gene: TRBJ2-1
d_gene: TRBD2

CDR3aa: CASSLRQGAFYNEQFF
CDR3nt: TGTGCCAGCAGCTTACGGCAGGGGGCGTTCTACAATGAGCAGTTCTTC
abundance: -
v_gene: TRBV7-9
j_gene: TRBJ2-1
d_gene: TRBD1

CDR3aa: CASSQVQGNSPLHF
CDR3nt: TGTGCCAGCAGCCAAGTCCAGGGGAATTCACCCCTCCACTTT
abundance: few
v_gene: TRBV14
j_gene: TRBJ1-6
d_gene: -

CDR3aa: CASSLVWREDYEQYF
CDR3nt: TGTGCCAGCAGCTTAGTATGGCGGGAGGACTACGAGCAGTACTTC
abundance: -
v_gene: TRBV7-2
j_gene: TRBJ2-7
d_gene: TRBD2

CDR3aa: CASSYPGQGPSGAYEQYF
CDR3nt: TGTGCCAGCAGCTACCCGGGACAGGGGCCTAGCGGAGCCTACGAGCAGTACTTC
abundance: -
v_gene: TRBV7-6
j_gene: TRBJ2-7
d_gene: TRBD1

CDR3aa: CASSYSSLRDPYEQYF
CDR3nt: TGTGCCAGCAGTTACTCGAGTCTCCGTGATCCATACGAGCAGTACTTC
abundance: -
v_gene: TRBV6-5
j_gene: TRBJ2-7
d_gene: -

CDR3aa: CATRQVYYEQYF
CDR3nt: TGTGCCACCAGGCAGGTTTACTACGAGCAGTACTTC
abundance: -
v_gene: TRBV24-1
j_gene: TRBJ2-7
d_gene: -

CDR3aa: CASSLLAELGNEQFF
CDR3nt: TGCGCCAGCAGCTTACTAGCAGAATTAGGGAATGAGCAGTTCTTC
abundance: -
v_gene: TRBV5-1
j_gene: TRBJ2-1
d_gene: -

CDR3aa: CASSVPTGPGANVLTF
CDR3nt: TGTGCCAGCAGCGTACCAACAGGGCCCGGGGCCAACGTCCTGACTTTC
abundance: once
v_gene: TRBV7-9
j_gene: TRBJ2-6
d_gene: -

CDR3aa: CASSRDQAYYEQYF
CDR3nt: TGTGCCAGCAGCCGGGATCAGGCCTACTACGAGCAGTACTTC
abundance: few
v_gene: TRBV11-2
j_gene: TRBJ2-7
d_gene: -

CDR3aa: CASVRTLGNTIYF
CDR3nt: TGTGCCAGCGTAAGGACACTTGGAAACACCATATATTTT
abundance: -
v_gene: TRBV28
j_gene: TRBJ1-3
d_gene: -

CDR3aa: CASLRTSGRTGANVLTF
CDR3nt: TGTGCCAGCCTTAGGACTAGCGGGAGGACCGGGGCCAACGTCCTGACTTTC
abundance: once
v_gene: TRBV27
j_gene: TRBJ2-6
d_gene: TRBD2

CDR3aa: CASSPGQFGGYTF
CDR3nt: TGTGCCAGCAGCCCAGGACAGTTTGGTGGCTACACCTTC
abundance: few
v_gene: TRBV6-5
j_gene: TRBJ1-2
d_gene: -

CDR3aa: CASGDTNYGYTF
CDR3nt: TGTGCCAGCGGGGACACTAACTATGGCTACACCTTC
abundance: few
v_gene: TRBV2
j_gene: TRBJ1-2
d_gene: -

CDR3aa: CASSMDRANYGYTF
CDR3nt: TGTGCCAGCAGCATGGACAGGGCGAACTATGGCTACACCTTC
abundance: few
v_gene: TRBV5-6
j_gene: TRBJ1-2
d_gene: TRBD1

CDR3aa: CASSLRRPTTQGTQYF
CDR3nt: TGTGCCAGCAGCTTACGGAGGCCGACAACACAGGGGACGCAGTATTTT
abundance: -
v_gene: TRBV7-2
j_gene: TRBJ2-3
d_gene: TRBD1

CDR3aa: CASSLVGQQGRIGGEQYF
CDR3nt: TGCGCCAGCAGCTTGGTGGGACAACAGGGGAGAATAGGGGGCGAGCAGTACTTC
abundance: few
v_gene: TRBV5-1
j_gene: TRBJ2-7
d_gene: TRBD1

CDR3aa: CASSSGGTARQYF
CDR3nt: TGTGCCAGCAGTTCAGGGGGGACAGCCCGGCAGTACTTC
abundance: few
v_gene: TRBV28
j_gene: TRBJ2-7
d_gene: -

CDR3aa: CASSPYRVGYTF
CDR3nt: TGTGCCAGCAGCCCATACAGGGTTGGCTACACCTTC
abundance: -
v_gene: TRBV9
j_gene: TRBJ1-2
d_gene: -

CDR3aa: CASRPHGTGRNEKLFF
CDR3nt: TGTGCCAGCAGACCCCACGGGACAGGACGAAATGAAAAACTGTTTTTT
abundance: once
v_gene: TRBV7-2
j_gene: TRBJ1-4
d_gene: TRBD1

CDR3aa: CASSPRGRGPSYEQYF
CDR3nt: TGTGCCAGCAGCCCTAGGGGGCGGGGCCCCTCCTACGAGCAGTACTTC
abundance: -
v_gene: TRBV9
j_gene: TRBJ2-7
d_gene: -

CDR3aa: CASARAEHYEQYF
CDR3nt: TGTGCCAGTGCAAGAGCGGAGCACTACGAGCAGTACTTC
abundance: few
v_gene: TRBV19
j_gene: TRBJ2-7
d_gene: -

CDR3aa: CASSQAGTGAEKLFF
CDR3nt: TGCGCCAGCAGCCAAGCCGGGACAGGGGCTGAAAAACTGTTTTTT
abundance: once
v_gene: TRBV4-3
j_gene: TRBJ1-4
d_gene: TRBD1

CDR3aa: CASSAITSGSFNEQYF
CDR3nt: TGTGCCAGCAGCGCCATAACTAGCGGGAGTTTCAACGAGCAGTACTTC
abundance: -
v_gene: TRBV7-8
j_gene: TRBJ2-7
d_gene: TRBD2

CDR3aa: CASSYSRTGGGTQYF
CDR3nt: TGTGCCAGCAGTTACTCGAGGACAGGGGGAGGAACCCAGTACTTC
abundance: -
v_gene: TRBV6-2/TRBV6-3
j_gene: TRBJ2-5
d_gene: TRBD1

CDR3aa: CASSRSTGTSAQQETQYF
CDR3nt: TGCGCCAGCAGCCGTTCGACCGGGACTAGCGCACAACAAGAGACCCAGTACTTC
abundance: -
v_gene: TRBV5-1
j_gene: TRBJ2-5
d_gene: TRBD2

CDR3aa: CASSPGTSGTYEQYF
CDR3nt: TGTGCCAGCTCACCAGGGACTAGCGGGACTTACGAGCAGTACTTC
abundance: -
v_gene: TRBV18
j_gene: TRBJ2-7
d_gene: TRBD2

CDR3aa: CASSLAVSSGANVLTF
CDR3nt: TGCGCCAGCAGCTTGGCCGTTAGCTCTGGGGCCAACGTCCTGACTTTC
abundance: -
v_gene: TRBV5-1
j_gene: TRBJ2-6
d_gene: -

CDR3aa: CAWSVRWLAGTYEQYF
CDR3nt: TGTGCCTGGAGTGTAAGGTGGCTAGCGGGAACCTACGAGCAGTACTTC
abundance: -
v_gene: TRBV30
j_gene: TRBJ2-7
d_gene: TRBD2

CDR3aa: CASSWDRDQPQHF
CDR3nt: TGTGCCAGCAGTTGGGACAGGGATCAGCCCCAGCATTTT
abundance: -
v_gene: TRBV27
j_gene: TRBJ1-5
d_gene: TRBD1

CDR3aa: CASSSYAGTSGTMDTQYF
CDR3nt: TGCGCCAGCAGCTCATACGCCGGGACTAGCGGGACCATGGATACGCAGTATTTT
abundance: -
v_gene: TRBV5-1
j_gene: TRBJ2-3
d_gene: TRBD2

CDR3aa: CASSLTQGQPQHF
CDR3nt: TGTGCCAGCAGCCTCACCCAGGGGCAGCCCCAGCATTTT
abundance: -
v_gene: TRBV5-8
j_gene: TRBJ1-5
d_gene: -

CDR3aa: CASSLQISGTGELFF
CDR3nt: TGCGCCAGCAGTTTACAGATAAGTGGGACCGGGGAGCTGTTTTTT
abundance: -
v_gene: TRBV5-1
j_gene: TRBJ2-2
d_gene: -

CDR3aa: CASSLTPLGEKLFF
CDR3nt: TGTGCCAGCAGCTTAACCCCCCTCGGGGAAAAACTGTTTTTT
abundance: -
v_gene: TRBV7-9
j_gene: TRBJ1-4
d_gene: -

CDR3aa: CASSVRGGDSPLHF
CDR3nt: TGTGCCAGCAGCGTACGAGGGGGCGATTCACCCCTCCACTTT
abundance: once
v_gene: TRBV9
j_gene: TRBJ1-6
d_gene: TRBD1

CDR3aa: CASATGHQAHEQYF
CDR3nt: TGTGCCAGCGCAACGGGACACCAAGCCCACGAGCAGTACTTC
abundance: few
v_gene: TRBV6-5
j_gene: TRBJ2-7
d_gene: -

CDR3aa: CASSSPTGNYGYTF
CDR3nt: TGTGCCAGCAGTTCGCCGACAGGGAACTATGGCTACACCTTC
abundance: -
v_gene: TRBV27
j_gene: TRBJ1-2
d_gene: TRBD1

CDR3aa: CASSLAAGESYEQYF
CDR3nt: TGTGCCAGCAGCTTGGCAGCAGGTGAATCCTACGAGCAGTACTTC
abundance: -
v_gene: TRBV5-4
j_gene: TRBJ2-7
d_gene: -